The sequence of this T cell receptor (beta chain) was determined in a study of Ad26.COV2.S vaccination and SARS-CoV-2 variants. The study, taken as a whole, reports: The analyses of TCR breadth and depth may have understated the size of total T cell responses.

The CDR3 covers 13 residues. Only in-frame clones appear in the TCRdb table, and some are missing; sequencing was by immunoSEQ multiplex PCR. The table has 300,000 to 400,000 clones, 90% to 95% seen once. Comments on this clone: Antigen specificity is unknown. Relative to the germline gene, one junction end is altered; a read error may explain this.

This TCR derives from a human donor who had recovered from COVID-19. The genes are TRBV12-3 or TRBV12-4 and TRBJ2-7; 9 nucleotides line up with TRBD1. The source was peripheral blood, collected after recovery from COVID-19. The DNA of the CDR3 is TGTGCCAGCAGTTTCTCGGGACAGGGCTCGAGAGACTTC. Amino acid sequence: CASSFSGQGSRDF.